The rows below give T cell receptor beta chains drawn from one sample of a study of PD-L1 blockade in urothelial cancer. Assay: immunoSEQ multiplex PCR; the TCRdb copy retains only in-frame clones and omits some. The profile shows around 45,000 clones, 88% of them singletons. The sequenced sample was PBMCs, obtained around atezolizumab (anti-PD-L1) treatment. The receptors originated from a woman in her sixties with urothelial cancer. CDR3s include the opening cysteine and the closing phenylalanine or tryptophan. D genes are given only for firm matches.

d_gene: -; j_gene: TRBJ2-1; v_gene: TRBV11-2; CDR3nt: TGTGCCAGCAGCTTAGGGGGCAAGGCATACAATGAGCAGTTCTTC; CDR3aa: CASSLGGKAYNEQFF
d_gene: TRBD2; j_gene: TRBJ2-5; v_gene: TRBV5-4; CDR3nt: TGTGCCAGCAGCGATCCTAGCGGGGGGGCTCAGGAGACCCAGTACTTC; CDR3aa: CASSDPSGGAQETQYF
d_gene: -; j_gene: TRBJ2-5; v_gene: TRBV4-1; CDR3nt: TGCGCCAGCAGCCAAGATTCCAGGGGCGGGGAGACCCAGTACTTC; CDR3aa: CASSQDSRGGETQYF
d_gene: -; j_gene: TRBJ2-2; v_gene: TRBV2; CDR3nt: TGTGCCAGCATCGGAGGACCGGCGAACACCGGGGAGCTGTTTTTT; CDR3aa: CASIGGPANTGELFF
d_gene: TRBD2; j_gene: TRBJ2-7; v_gene: TRBV18; CDR3nt: TGTGCCAGCTCACCTACTGGCGTAGCGGGAGGGCCGGAGCAGTACTTC; CDR3aa: CASSPTGVAGGPEQYF
d_gene: TRBD2; j_gene: TRBJ2-3; v_gene: TRBV29-1; CDR3nt: TGCAGCGCCCGAAGCGGGGGGCTAGGGACAGATACGCAGTATTTT; CDR3aa: CSARSGGLGTDTQYF
d_gene: -; j_gene: TRBJ1-2; v_gene: TRBV7-9; CDR3nt: TGTGCCAGCAGCTCAAGTCTAGTAGCCCTCTATGGCTACACCTTC; CDR3aa: CASSSSLVALYGYTF
d_gene: -; j_gene: TRBJ1-2; v_gene: TRBV6-5; CDR3nt: TGTGCCAGCACCCGCCGGGACATCCATGGCTACACCTTC; CDR3aa: CASTRRDIHGYTF
d_gene: TRBD1; j_gene: TRBJ2-7; v_gene: TRBV7-9; CDR3nt: TGTGCCAGCAGCCTTGGGACAGCCTACGAGCAGTACTTC; CDR3aa: CASSLGTAYEQYF
d_gene: -; j_gene: TRBJ2-7; v_gene: TRBV7-8; CDR3nt: TGTGCCAGCAGCCTAGGTCGCGAGCAGTACTTC; CDR3aa: CASSLGREQYF
d_gene: TRBD2; j_gene: TRBJ2-5; v_gene: TRBV5-4; CDR3nt: TGTGCCAGCAGCTTGGGCGGGGGGGTGGAGACCCAGTACTTC; CDR3aa: CASSLGGGVETQYF
d_gene: -; j_gene: TRBJ1-1; v_gene: TRBV19; CDR3nt: TGTGCCAGTAGTATAATCCCGGACAGGAACACTGAAGCTTTCTTT; CDR3aa: CASSIIPDRNTEAFF
d_gene: TRBD1; j_gene: TRBJ1-2; v_gene: TRBV13; CDR3nt: TGTGCCAGCAGCCTAGGTGGACAGGGGGCGCGGGGCTACACCTTC; CDR3aa: CASSLGGQGARGYTF
d_gene: TRBD2; j_gene: TRBJ2-1; v_gene: TRBV7-7; CDR3nt: TGTGCCAGCAGCCCGGGACTAGCGGGAGTAGATGAGCAGTTCTTC; CDR3aa: CASSPGLAGVDEQFF
d_gene: TRBD1; j_gene: TRBJ1-1; v_gene: TRBV5-1; CDR3nt: TGCGCCAGCAGCTTGGAAACAGGGGGAACTGAAGCTTTCTTT; CDR3aa: CASSLETGGTEAFF
d_gene: TRBD1; j_gene: TRBJ1-5; v_gene: TRBV5-1; CDR3nt: TGCGCCAGCAGCCACAGCGGACAGGGCGACCAGCCCCAGCATTTT; CDR3aa: CASSHSGQGDQPQHF
d_gene: -; j_gene: TRBJ2-4; v_gene: TRBV7-2; CDR3nt: TGTGCCAGCAGCTTAGATGGTTCGACCGGGAACATTCAGTACTTC; CDR3aa: CASSLDGSTGNIQYF
d_gene: TRBD2; j_gene: TRBJ2-5; v_gene: TRBV7-3; CDR3nt: TGTGCCAGCAGCTTAGGGCTGGCGGGGGGTGAGACCCAGTACTTC; CDR3aa: CASSLGLAGGETQYF
d_gene: TRBD2; j_gene: TRBJ2-1; v_gene: TRBV7-2; CDR3nt: TGTGCCAGCAGCACCCTAGCGGGAGGGCGGCAGTTCTTC; CDR3aa: CASSTLAGGRQFF
d_gene: -; j_gene: TRBJ2-2; v_gene: TRBV28; CDR3nt: TGTGCCAGCAGTACCCGAACCACAGGGACCGGGGAGCTGTTTTTT; CDR3aa: CASSTRTTGTGELFF
d_gene: -; j_gene: TRBJ1-3; v_gene: TRBV25-1; CDR3nt: TGTGCCAGCAGCCACTCGGGCTCTGGAAACACCATATATTTT; CDR3aa: CASSHSGSGNTIYF
d_gene: TRBD2; j_gene: TRBJ2-5; v_gene: TRBV7-2; CDR3nt: TGTGCCAGCAGCTCTAGCGGGGCTTCTCGAGAGACCCAGTACTTC; CDR3aa: CASSSSGASRETQYF